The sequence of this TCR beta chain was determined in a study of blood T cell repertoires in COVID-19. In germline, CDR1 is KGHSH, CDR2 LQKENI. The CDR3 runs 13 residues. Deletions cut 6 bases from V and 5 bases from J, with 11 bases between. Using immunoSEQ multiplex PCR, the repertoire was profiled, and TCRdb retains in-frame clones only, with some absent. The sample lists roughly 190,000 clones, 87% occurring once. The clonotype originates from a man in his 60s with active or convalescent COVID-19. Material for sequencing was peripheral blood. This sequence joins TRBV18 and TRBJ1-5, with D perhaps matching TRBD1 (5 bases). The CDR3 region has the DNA TGTGCCAGCTCCCAGGGATTGCATCAGCCCCAGCATTTT. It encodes CASSQGLHQPQHF.